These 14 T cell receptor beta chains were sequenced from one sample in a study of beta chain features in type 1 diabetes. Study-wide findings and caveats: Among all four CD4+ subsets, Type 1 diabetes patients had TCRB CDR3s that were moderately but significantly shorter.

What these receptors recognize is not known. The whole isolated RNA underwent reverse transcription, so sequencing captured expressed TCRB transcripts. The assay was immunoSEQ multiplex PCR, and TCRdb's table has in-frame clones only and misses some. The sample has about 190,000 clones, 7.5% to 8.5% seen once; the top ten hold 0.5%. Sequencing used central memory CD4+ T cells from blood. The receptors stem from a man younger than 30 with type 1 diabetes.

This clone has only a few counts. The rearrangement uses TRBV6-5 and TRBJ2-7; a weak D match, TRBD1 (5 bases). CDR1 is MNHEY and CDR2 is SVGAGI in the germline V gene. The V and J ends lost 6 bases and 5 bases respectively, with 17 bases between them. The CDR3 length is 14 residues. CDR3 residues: CASRDMTGYNEQYF. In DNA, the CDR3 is TGTGCCAGCAGGGACATGACTGGATATAACGAGCAGTACTTC.

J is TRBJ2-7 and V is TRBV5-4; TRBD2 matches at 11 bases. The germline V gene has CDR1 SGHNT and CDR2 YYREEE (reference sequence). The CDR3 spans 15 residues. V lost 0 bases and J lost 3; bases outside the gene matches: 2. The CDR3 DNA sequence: TGTGCCAGCAGCTTGGGACTAGCGGGAAACTACGAGCAGTACTTC. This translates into CASSLGLAGNYEQYF.

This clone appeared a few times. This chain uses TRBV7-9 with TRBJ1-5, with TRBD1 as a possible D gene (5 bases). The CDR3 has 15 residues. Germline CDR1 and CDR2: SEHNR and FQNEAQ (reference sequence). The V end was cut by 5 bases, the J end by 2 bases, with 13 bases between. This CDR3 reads CASSLGTFGNQPQHF. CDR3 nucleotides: TGTGCCAGCAGCCTAGGGACTTTTGGCAATCAGCCCCAGCATTTT.

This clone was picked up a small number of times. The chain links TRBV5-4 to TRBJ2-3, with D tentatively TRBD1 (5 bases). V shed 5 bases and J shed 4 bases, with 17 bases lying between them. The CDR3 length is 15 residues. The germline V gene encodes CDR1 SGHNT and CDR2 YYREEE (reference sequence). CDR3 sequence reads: CASSTGQTLPDTQYF. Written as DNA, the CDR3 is TGTGCCAGCAGTACCGGACAAACCCTTCCAGATACGCAGTATTTT. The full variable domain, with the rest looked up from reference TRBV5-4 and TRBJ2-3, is ETGVTQSPTHLIKTRGQQVTLRCSSQSGHNTVSWYQQALGQGPQFIFQYYREEENGRGNFPPRFSGLQFPNYSSELNVNALELDDSALYLCASSTGQTLPDTQYFGPGTRLTVL.

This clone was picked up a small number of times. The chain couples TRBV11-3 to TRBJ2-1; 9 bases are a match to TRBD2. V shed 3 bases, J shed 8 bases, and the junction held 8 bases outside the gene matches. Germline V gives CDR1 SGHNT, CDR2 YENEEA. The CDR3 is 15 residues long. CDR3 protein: CASSFTLAGRDEQFF. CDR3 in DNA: TGTGCCAGCAGCTTCACGCTAGCGGGAAGGGATGAGCAGTTCTTC.

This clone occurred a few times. For the CDR3, the DNA is TGTGCCTGGTCGTGGACAGGGGCCAATAACTATGGCTACACCTTC. It codes for CAWSWTGANNYGYTF. The V gene is TRBV30, the J gene TRBJ1-2, with 9 positions matching TRBD1. The CDR3 consists of 15 residues. V was pared by 5 bases and J by 1 base, with 8 bases of the junction left unmatched. CDR1 is GTSNPN and CDR2 is SVGIG in the germline V gene (reference sequence).

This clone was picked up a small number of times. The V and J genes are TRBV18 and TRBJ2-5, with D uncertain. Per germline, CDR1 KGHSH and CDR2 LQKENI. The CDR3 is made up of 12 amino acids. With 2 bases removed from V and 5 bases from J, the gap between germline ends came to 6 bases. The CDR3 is CASSPADETQYF. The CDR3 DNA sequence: TGTGCCAGCTCACCAGCAGATGAGACCCAGTACTTC.

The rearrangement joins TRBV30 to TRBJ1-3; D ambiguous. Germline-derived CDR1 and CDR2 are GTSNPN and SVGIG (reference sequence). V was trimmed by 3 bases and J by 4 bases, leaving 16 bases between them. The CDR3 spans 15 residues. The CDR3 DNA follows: TGTGCCTGGAGCCCGTTGGGAGCCATGGGAAACACCATATATTTT. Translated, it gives CAWSPLGAMGNTIYF.

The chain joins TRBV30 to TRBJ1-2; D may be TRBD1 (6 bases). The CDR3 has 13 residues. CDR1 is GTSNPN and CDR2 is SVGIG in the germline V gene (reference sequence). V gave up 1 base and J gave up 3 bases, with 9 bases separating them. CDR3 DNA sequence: TGTGCCTGGAGTGGGGACACCTACTATGGCTACACCTTC. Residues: CAWSGDTYYGYTF. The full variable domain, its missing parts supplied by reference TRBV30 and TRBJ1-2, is SQTIHQWPATLVQPVGSPLSLECTVEGTSNPNLYWYRQAAGRGLQLLFYSVGIGQISSEVPQNLSASRPQDRQFILSSKKLLLSDSGFYLCAWSGDTYYGYTFGSGTRLTVV.

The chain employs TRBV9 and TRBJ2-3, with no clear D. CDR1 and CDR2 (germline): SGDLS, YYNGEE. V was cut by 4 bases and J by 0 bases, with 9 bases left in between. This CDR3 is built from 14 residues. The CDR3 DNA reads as TGTGCCAGCAGCTTAGGTGCGAGCACAGATACGCAGTATTTT. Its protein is CASSLGASTDTQYF.

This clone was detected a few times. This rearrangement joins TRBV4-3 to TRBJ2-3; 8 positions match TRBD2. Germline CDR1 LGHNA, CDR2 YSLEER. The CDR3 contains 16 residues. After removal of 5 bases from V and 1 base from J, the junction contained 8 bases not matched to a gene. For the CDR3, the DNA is TGCGCCAGCAGCTTACTGTCGGGGGGGGGCACAGATACGCAGTATTTT. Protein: CASSLLSGGGTDTQYF.

DNA of the CDR3: TGTGCCAGCAGCCAAGATCTAGGAGGATACGGGGGCACTGAAGCTTTCTTT. Translation: CASSQDLGGYGGTEAFF. The V and J genes are TRBV14 and TRBJ1-1, with a possible D match to TRBD1 (5 bases). V shed 0 bases and J shed 4 bases, with 18 bases lying between them. The CDR3 runs to 17 residues. CDR1 is SGHDN, CDR2 FVKESK, per germline.

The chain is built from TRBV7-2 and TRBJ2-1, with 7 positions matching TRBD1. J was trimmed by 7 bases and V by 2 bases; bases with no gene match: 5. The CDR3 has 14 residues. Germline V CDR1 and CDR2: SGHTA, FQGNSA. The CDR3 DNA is TGTGCCAGCAGCTTAAACAGGGGTGGGAATGAGCAGTTCTTC. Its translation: CASSLNRGGNEQFF.

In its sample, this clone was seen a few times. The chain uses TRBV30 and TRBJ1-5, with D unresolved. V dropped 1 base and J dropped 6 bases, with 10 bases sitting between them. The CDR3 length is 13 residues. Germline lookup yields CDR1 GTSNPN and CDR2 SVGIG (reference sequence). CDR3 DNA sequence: TGTGCCTGGAGTGCCCTAGGAGGTCAGCCCCAGCATTTT. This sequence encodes CAWSALGGQPQHF.